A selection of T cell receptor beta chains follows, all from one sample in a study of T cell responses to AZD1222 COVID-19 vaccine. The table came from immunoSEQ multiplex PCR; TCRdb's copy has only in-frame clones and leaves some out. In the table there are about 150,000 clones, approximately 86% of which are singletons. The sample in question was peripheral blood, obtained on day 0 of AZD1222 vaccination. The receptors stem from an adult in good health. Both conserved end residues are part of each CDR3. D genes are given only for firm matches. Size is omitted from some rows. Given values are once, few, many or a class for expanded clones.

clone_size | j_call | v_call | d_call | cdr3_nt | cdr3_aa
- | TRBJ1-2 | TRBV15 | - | TGTGCCACCAGCAGAGAACGGTCTAACTATGGCTACACCTTC | CATSRERSNYGYTF
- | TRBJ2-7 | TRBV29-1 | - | TGCAGCGTTGAAGACAGGAAACGTTACGAGCAGTACTTC | CSVEDRKRYEQYF
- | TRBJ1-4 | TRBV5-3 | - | TGTGCCAGAAGCCATAGACAGTTAACTAATGAAAAACTGTTTTTT | CARSHRQLTNEKLFF
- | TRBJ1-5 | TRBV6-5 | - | TGTGCCAGCAGTTACTCGGGGGATCAGCCCCAGCATTTT | CASSYSGDQPQHF
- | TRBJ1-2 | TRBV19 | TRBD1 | TGTGCCAGTAGTCCAAGACAGGGGAATAACTATGGCTACACCTTC | CASSPRQGNNYGYTF
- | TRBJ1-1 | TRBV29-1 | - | TGCAGCGTTGGATGGCAGGACACTGAAGCTTTCTTT | CSVGWQDTEAFF
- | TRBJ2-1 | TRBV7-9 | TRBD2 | TGTGCCAGCAGTTCGGGAGGGCCTCGGAATGAGCAGTTCTTC | CASSSGGPRNEQFF
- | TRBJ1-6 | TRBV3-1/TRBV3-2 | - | TGTGCCAGCAGCCCGAGGCGACAGTCACCCCTCCACTTT | CASSPRRQSPLHF
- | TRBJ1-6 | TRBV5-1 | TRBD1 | TGCGCCAGCAGCCCGGTGACAGGGACGAATTCACCCCTCCACTTT | CASSPVTGTNSPLHF
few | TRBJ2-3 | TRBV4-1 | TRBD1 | TGCGCCAGCAGCCACCCCTCTCGCGGGACAGGAGGGTCAGATACGCAGTATTTT | CASSHPSRGTGGSDTQYF
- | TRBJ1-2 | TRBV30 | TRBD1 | TGTGCCTGGACAGGACAGGGTAACTATGGCTACACCTTC | CAWTGQGNYGYTF
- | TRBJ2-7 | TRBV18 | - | TGTGCCAGCTCACCGACCCTCCCCGAGCAGTACTTC | CASSPTLPEQYF
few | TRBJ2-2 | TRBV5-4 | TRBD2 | TGTGCCAGCAGCTGGGGACTAGCGGGATCGGTGAACACCGGGGAGCTGTTTTTT | CASSWGLAGSVNTGELFF
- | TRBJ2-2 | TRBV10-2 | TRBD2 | TGCGCCACCTCCGCGGGAGTAGCCGGGGAGCTGTTTTTT | CATSAGVAGELFF
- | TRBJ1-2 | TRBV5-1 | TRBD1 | TGCGCCAGCAGCTTGACAGGGGGCACTACTAACTATGGCTACACCTTC | CASSLTGGTTNYGYTF
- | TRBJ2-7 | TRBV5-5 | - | TGTGCCAGCAGCCAAGGGTCCGGTCCCTACGAGCAGTACTTC | CASSQGSGPYEQYF
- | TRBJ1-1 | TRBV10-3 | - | TGTGCCATCAGTGACCGAGCGGCCACTGAAGCTTTCTTT | CAISDRAATEAFF
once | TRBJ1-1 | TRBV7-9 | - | TGTGCCAGCAGCTTAGGACAGCCCGCTGAGGCTTTCTTT | CASSLGQPAEAFF
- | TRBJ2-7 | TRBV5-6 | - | TGTGCCAGCAGCTCGAACCTACTTTACGAGCAGTACTTC | CASSSNLLYEQYF
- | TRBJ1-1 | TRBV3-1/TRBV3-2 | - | TGTGCCAGCAGCCCAAGCGGGGAAGCGACTGAAGCTTTCTTT | CASSPSGEATEAFF
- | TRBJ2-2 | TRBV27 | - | TGTGCCAGCAGTTTCGGCAGTCTCGCGAACACCGGGGAGCTGTTTTTT | CASSFGSLANTGELFF
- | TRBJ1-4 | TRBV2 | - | TGTGCCAGCACTCTTCAGGGGCGACTAACTAATGAAAAACTGTTTTTT | CASTLQGRLTNEKLFF
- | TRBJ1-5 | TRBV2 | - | TGTGCCAGCTCGGTGGGTATCGGGGTTCAGCCCCAGCATTTT | CASSVGIGVQPQHF
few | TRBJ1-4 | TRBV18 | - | TGTGCCAGCTCACCAAGTGGAGGGACACTAAATGAAAAACTGTTTTTT | CASSPSGGTLNEKLFF
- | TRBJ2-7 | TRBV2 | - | TGTGCCAGCTTAGTCCGGACATTAACGGGGGAGCAGTACTTC | CASLVRTLTGEQYF
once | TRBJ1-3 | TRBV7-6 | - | TGTGCCAGCAGCTTAGAAGAGGGAAGGGGCGGAAACACCATATATTTT | CASSLEEGRGGNTIYF
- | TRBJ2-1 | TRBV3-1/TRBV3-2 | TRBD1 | TGTGCCAGCAGCCAAGCCAAAGACAGGGGCCCTAACAATGAGCAGTTCTTC | CASSQAKDRGPNNEQFF
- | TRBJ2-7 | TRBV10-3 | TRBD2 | TGTGCCATCAGTGCCCACGGGGCGGGAGGGCCCGGAGTGTCTCAGTACTTC | CAISAHGAGGPGVSQYF
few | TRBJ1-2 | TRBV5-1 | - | TGCGCCAGCAGCACAGAACAGAGATGGTTATATGGCTACACCTTC | CASSTEQRWLYGYTF
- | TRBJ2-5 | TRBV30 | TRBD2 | TGTGCCTGGAGTAGTGTAGCGGGAGGATCGGAGACCCAGTACTTC | CAWSSVAGGSETQYF
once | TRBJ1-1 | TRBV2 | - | TGTGCCAGCAGTGAAGGACAGTTGAACACTGAAGCTTTCTTT | CASSEGQLNTEAFF
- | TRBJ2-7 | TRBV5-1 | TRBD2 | TGCGCCAGCAGCTTGGGTAGCGGGAGGGCTAGCTCCTACGAGCAGTACTTC | CASSLGSGRASSYEQYF
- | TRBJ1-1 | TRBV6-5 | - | TGTGCCAGCCGGGTAGGGGGTCTCGGTGAAGCTTTCTTT | CASRVGGLGEAFF
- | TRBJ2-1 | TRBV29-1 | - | TGCAGCGTTGTACTAGGATGGGATGAGCAGTTCTTC | CSVVLGWDEQFF
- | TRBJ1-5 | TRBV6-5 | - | TGTGCCAGCAGTCGGACCCGGGCGGATCATCAGCCCCAGCATTTT | CASSRTRADHQPQHF
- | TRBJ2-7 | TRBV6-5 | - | TGTGCCAGCAGTTACTCGGGAAGAATACAGCAGTACTTC | CASSYSGRIQQYF
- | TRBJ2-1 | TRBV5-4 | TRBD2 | TGTGCCAGCAGCTCTTTAGCGGGGTCCTACAATGAGCAGTTCTTC | CASSSLAGSYNEQFF
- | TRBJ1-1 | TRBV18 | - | TGTGCCAGCTCCCTTACAGGGAACACTGAAGCTTTCTTT | CASSLTGNTEAFF
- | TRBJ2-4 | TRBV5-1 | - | TGCGCCAGCAGCTTGAGCCCCCGAGAAAACATTCAGTACTTC | CASSLSPRENIQYF
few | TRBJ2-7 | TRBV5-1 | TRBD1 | TGCGCCAGCAGCCTACCCCTCGGGACAGGGGGGGACGAGCAGTACTTC | CASSLPLGTGGDEQYF
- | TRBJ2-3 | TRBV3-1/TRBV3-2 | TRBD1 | TGTGCCAGCACCCAGACAGGGGCCGGGACAGATACGCAGTATTTT | CASTQTGAGTDTQYF
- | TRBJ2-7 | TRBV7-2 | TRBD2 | TGTGCCAGCAGCCCCAGCGGGGGCTCCTACGAGCAGTACTTC | CASSPSGGSYEQYF
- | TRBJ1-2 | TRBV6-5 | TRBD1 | TGTGCCAGCAGACCTGGGACAGGGGCCCTCTATGGCTACACCTTC | CASRPGTGALYGYTF
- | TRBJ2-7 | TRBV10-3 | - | TGTGCCATCAGTGAGGGGGCTCGGATTGATGAGCAGTACTTC | CAISEGARIDEQYF
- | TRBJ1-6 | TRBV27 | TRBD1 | TGTGCCAGCAGCTCGGCCGACAGGGGCAAGACCCCCCTCCACTTT | CASSSADRGKTPLHF
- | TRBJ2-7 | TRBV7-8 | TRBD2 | TGTGCCAGCAGCTATCCTGGACTAGCGGGAGGTTACGAGCAGTACTTC | CASSYPGLAGGYEQYF
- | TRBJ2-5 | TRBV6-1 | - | TGTGCCAGCAGTGAAGGGGGCCAGAAAGAGACCCAGTACTTC | CASSEGGQKETQYF
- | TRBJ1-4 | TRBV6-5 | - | TGTGCCAGCGGCACGTCAACTAATGAAAAACTGTTTTTT | CASGTSTNEKLFF
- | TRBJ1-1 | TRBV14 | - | TGTGCCAGCAGCTTCCCTGGAATGAACACTGAAGCTTTCTTT | CASSFPGMNTEAFF